This TCR beta chain originates from a study of cytomegalovirus exposure and HLA in healthy donors. Study results and caveats: With DRB1 most and HLA-C fewest, TCR association rates differed between HLA loci in a later analysis. The authors judged a highly shared variant cluster likely a sequencing artifact. TCR beta chains associated with HLA were, in a later analysis, more clonally expanded than equally common others.

PCR employed 60 Vbeta and 13 Jbeta primers. Here immunoSEQ multiplex PCR was the method, and the copy in TCRdb shows in-frame clones only, minus some. The repertoire holds 150,000 to 200,000 clones, with 75% to 80% as singletons. The germline V and J ends were trimmed by 1 base and 3 bases, with 11 bases remaining between them. The CDR3 totals 16 residues. Looked up from germline, CDR1 is SGHDT and CDR2 is YYEEEE. Remarks on this clone: Its antigen is not identified.

The chain carries TRBV5-6 and TRBJ1-6, with a possible D match to TRBD1 (5 bases). Material for sequencing was PBMCs. This clonotype was sampled from a woman aged 45-60 years in good health and CMV-seropositive. The CDR3 reads CASSLTQGGYNSPLHF. In DNA form, the CDR3 reads TGTGCCAGCAGCTTGACCCAGGGCGGCTATAATTCACCCCTCCACTTT.